Sequencing of this TCR beta chain was carried out in a study of shared clonotypes between healthy human individuals. At the level of the study: With ages of 18 to 49, the donors were a couple of women and a few men.

TCRdb's copy holds only in-frame clones and misses some; the assay was immunoSEQ multiplex PCR. The table has some 2.4 million clones, roughly 93% seen once. V was pared by 6 bases and J by 8 bases, with 9 bases of the junction left unmatched. The CDR3 sequence is 14 residues long. The germline V gene has CDR1 SNHLY and CDR2 FYNNEI. The sample was naive CD4+ T cells from PBMCs. Subset denoted: CD45RA+ positively selected. V and J are TRBV2 and TRBJ1-2; TRBD1 agrees at 10 bases. This receptor was obtained from a man younger than 35 in good health. Some clones in this sample may be carry-over from other donors' samples. CDR3 sequence reads: CASRAGTGVFGYTF. In DNA form, the CDR3 reads TGTGCCAGCAGGGCGGGGACAGGGGTTTTCGGCTACACCTTC.